The next 11 T cell receptor beta chains were all read from a single sample in a study of blood T cell repertoires in COVID-19. Libraries were prepared by immunoSEQ multiplex PCR; TCRdb keeps only in-frame clonotypes and omits some of them. The repertoire holds fewer than 200,000 clones, with 88% as singletons. Source material: PBMCs or T cells enriched from blood (not recorded which). These receptors were taken from a woman younger than 30 who had recovered from COVID-19.

The chain employs TRBV19 and TRBJ2-5; 8 bases are a match to TRBD1. V lost 2 bases to trimming and J lost 5 bases; unmatched junction nucleotides: 7. The CDR3 loop spans 15 amino acids. Per germline, CDR1 LNHDA and CDR2 SQIVND (reference sequence). The CDR3 loop reads CASSIKTGDGETQYF. CDR3 bases: TGTGCCAGTAGTATAAAGACAGGGGACGGGGAGACCCAGTACTTC.

The chain is built from TRBV6-2 or TRBV6-3 and TRBJ1-1; D call uncertain. Between the trimmed V and J ends, which lost 1 base and 0 bases, there was a span of 21 bases. Germline loops: CDR1 MNHEY, CDR2 SVGEGT. The CDR3 runs 19 residues. CDR3 DNA: TGTGCCAGCAGTTACTGGTCCGGGATCCCGACGATCATGAACACTGAAGCTTTCTTT. It is translated as CASSYWSGIPTIMNTEAFF.

The chain couples TRBV11-1 to TRBJ2-5, with 9 bases that match TRBD2. Germline V lookup: CDR1 SGHAT, CDR2 FQDESV (reference sequence). V lost 4 bases, J lost 0 bases, and 3 bases stayed unmatched. This CDR3 has 15 residues. CDR3 nucleotide sequence: TGTGCCAGCAGCTATAGCGGGAGAGACCAAGAGACCCAGTACTTC. Its translation is CASSYSGRDQETQYF. Full variable domain (missing parts from reference TRBV11-1 and TRBJ2-5): EAEVAQSPRYKITEKSQAVAFWCDPISGHATLYWYRQILGQGPELLVQFQDESVVDDSQLPKDRFSAERLKGVDSTLKIQPAELGDSAMYLCASSYSGRDQETQYFGPGTRLLVL.

J is TRBJ2-7 and V is TRBV4-1; 8 nucleotides match TRBD2. V lost 1 base to trimming and J lost 3 bases; unmatched junction nucleotides: 11. Germline lookup yields CDR1 MGHRA and CDR2 YSYEKL. The CDR3 spans 17 residues. The CDR3 DNA sequence: TGCGCCAGCAGCCAAGCCCCCATACTAGCGGAGATCTACGAGCAGTACTTC. This translates into CASSQAPILAEIYEQYF.

This sequence joins TRBV5-1 and TRBJ2-4; tentatively, D is TRBD2 (6 bases). Germline V gene data show CDR1 as SGHRS and CDR2 as YFSETQ. The CDR3 contains 15 residues. V lost 4 bases and J lost 5, with 16 bases in between. CDR3 bases: TGCGCCAGCAGCGCGACGGCGGGGAGTGAAAACATTCAGTACTTC. Translation: CASSATAGSENIQYF.

The V call is TRBV30, the J call TRBJ1-1; D is uncertain. Germline CDR1 is GTSNPN and CDR2 is SVGIG (reference sequence). CDR3 length: 10 residues. Trimming took off 5 bases at V and 7 bases at J, with 8 bases between the two ends. The CDR3 nucleotides read TGTGCCTGGGGAGCCTATGAAGCTTTCTTT. Amino acids: CAWGAYEAFF.

This clone was counted once. V usage is TRBV27 and J usage is TRBJ2-7; maybe TRBD2 (6 bases). This CDR3 spans 16 amino acids. Germline CDR1 reads MNHEY; CDR2 reads SMNVEV (reference sequence). Trimming took off 3 bases at V and 1 base at J, with 16 bases between the two ends. CDR3 sequence reads: CASSFAGNSWSYEQYF. DNA of the CDR3: TGTGCCAGCAGTTTTGCGGGGAATAGTTGGTCCTACGAGCAGTACTTC.

The chain links TRBV7-3 to TRBJ2-7, with D unresolved. The CDR3 sequence is 13 residues long. V shed 2 bases and J shed 5 bases, with 10 bases lying between them. The germline V gene encodes CDR1 SGHTA and CDR2 FQGTGA. The CDR3 here is CASSLGPGNEQYF. Written as DNA, the CDR3 is TGTGCCAGCAGCTTAGGGCCAGGTAACGAGCAGTACTTC.

This clone was counted a single time. Compared with germline, one end of the junction differs, possibly owing to a read error. The V and J genes are TRBV2 and TRBJ2-1, with unresolved D. The CDR3 runs to 11 residues. CDR1 and CDR2 (germline): SNHLY, FYNNEI. CDR3 loop: CASRAYDEQFF. The CDR3 coding sequence is TGTGCCAGCAGAGCCTACGATGAGCAGTTCTTC.

The chain is built from TRBV3-1 (or the pseudogene TRBV3-2) and TRBJ1-1, with D possibly TRBD1 on 6 matching bases. Trimming cost V 1 base and J 1 base, with 16 bases left between them. Germline assignment: CDR1 LGHDT and CDR2 YNNKEL (reference sequence). The CDR3 runs 17 residues. The DNA for the CDR3 is TGTGCCAGCAGCCAAGCCCGTAGGGGGAAAACGAACACTGAAGCTTTCTTT. The encoded protein is CASSQARRGKTNTEAFF.

The CDR3 spells CAISPGGSLYEQYF. The CDR3 coding sequence is TGTGCCATCAGCCCTGGGGGCTCCCTCTACGAGCAGTACTTC. This rearrangement joins TRBV10-3 to TRBJ2-7; possibly TRBD1 for D (6 bases). Trimming stripped 6 bases from V and 3 bases from J, with 15 bases between. CDR3 length equals 14 residues. Germline CDR1 reads ENHRY; CDR2 reads SYGVKD.